These 30 T cell receptor beta chains were all obtained from the same sample, sequenced in a study of OX40 agonist ivuxolimab in advanced cancers. TCRdb keeps only in-frame clones here, not all; method: immunoSEQ multiplex PCR. The repertoire has some 71,000 clones, around 93% of them found once; the top ten carry 14% to 15%. The sequencing here drew on CD4+ or CD8+ T cells sorted from blood, taken in a trial of the OX40 agonist ivuxolimab. These receptors were obtained from an adult with an advanced solid tumor such as melanoma, head and neck, liver or kidney cancer.

The rearrangement uses TRBV9 and TRBJ2-1; tentatively, D is TRBD1 (6 bases). CDR1 is SGDLS, CDR2 YYNGEE, per germline. The CDR3 spans 13 residues. Trimming took off 3 bases at V and 7 bases at J, with 11 bases between the two ends. DNA of the CDR3: TGTGCCAGCAGCGCGACAGGTTCGAATGAGCAGTTCTTC. It codes for CASSATGSNEQFF. Full variable domain (outside the CDR3, taken from reference TRBV9 and TRBJ2-1): DSGVTQTPKHLITATGQRVTLRCSPRSGDLSVYWYQQSLDQGLQFLIQYYNGEERAKGNILERFSAQQFPDLHSELNLSSLELGDSALYFCASSATGSNEQFFGPGTRLTVL.

This rearrangement joins TRBV6-5 to TRBJ1-2; D not resolved. Between the trimmed V and J ends, which lost 6 bases and 0 bases, there was a span of 11 bases. CDR1 MNHEY and CDR2 SVGAGI come from the germline V gene. This CDR3 contains 14 residues. DNA of the CDR3: TGTGCCAGCAGCTCCTCGGCAGCTAACTATGGCTACACCTTC. This encodes CASSSSAANYGYTF.

This clone was found a few times. The gene calls are TRBV5-1 and TRBJ1-1; D is unclear. The germline V gene has CDR1 SGHRS and CDR2 YFSETQ. The V end lost 2 bases, the J end lost 3 bases, and 20 bases lay between the germline ends. The CDR3 is 17 residues long. The DNA of the CDR3 is TGCGCCAGCAGCTTTGGTCTTAAAGGCCGGCTTGACACTGAAGCTTTCTTT. Translated, it gives CASSFGLKGRLDTEAFF.

V and J are TRBV27 and TRBJ2-7; 11 bases are shared with TRBD2. The V gene's germline CDR1 is MNHEY and CDR2 SMNVEV (reference sequence). V lost 5 bases and J lost 3; bases outside the gene matches: 6. The CDR3 is 15 amino acids. The CDR3 nucleotides read TGTGCCAGCAGTCTAAGACTAGCGGGATACTACGAGCAGTACTTC. Translated, it gives CASSLRLAGYYEQYF.

V usage is TRBV4-3 and J usage is TRBJ2-1; D is ambiguous. This CDR3 is 15 amino acids long. Trimming pared 1 base from V and 1 base from J, leaving 8 bases between. Germline assignment: CDR1 LGHNA and CDR2 YSLEER. The CDR3 coding sequence is TGCGCCAGCAGCCAAGGCCGGGTTTCCTACAATGAGCAGTTCTTC. Encoded protein: CASSQGRVSYNEQFF.

This chain connects TRBV6-6 to TRBJ1-1, with no clear D. The germline V and J ends were trimmed by 2 bases and 5 bases, with 15 bases remaining between them. The germline V gene encodes CDR1 MNHNY and CDR2 SVGAGI (reference sequence). CDR3 length equals 15 residues. CDR3 DNA: TGTGCCAGCAGTTACGTCCGGCCCAGCGAGACTGAAGCTTTCTTT. Translated, it gives CASSYVRPSETEAFF.

The J gene is TRBJ2-7, the V gene TRBV2, with D tentatively TRBD1 (6 bases). V lost 2 bases and J 0 bases, leaving 11 bases between the germline ends. Germline loops: CDR1 SNHLY, CDR2 FYNNEI. The CDR3 extends over 15 amino acids. DNA for the CDR3: TGTGCCAGCAGTGAATGGCAGGGGACCTCCTACGAGCAGTACTTC. This encodes CASSEWQGTSYEQYF.

This clone has a handful of counts. The chain links TRBV5-4 to TRBJ2-1; D is ambiguous. V was pared by 7 bases and J by 4 bases, with 9 bases between. The CDR3 has 12 residues. The germline V gene encodes CDR1 SGHNT and CDR2 YYREEE (reference sequence). The CDR3 DNA is TGTGCCAGCGCGGTGGGTTACAATGAGCAGTTCTTC. Protein sequence: CASAVGYNEQFF.

V usage is TRBV11-2 and J usage is TRBJ2-2, with TRBD2 matching over 7 bases. CDR3 length: 19 amino acids. Looked up from germline, CDR1 is SGHAT and CDR2 is FQNNGV. Germline trimming cut 0 bases from V and 5 bases from J; bases unmatched to any gene: 15. This CDR3 reads CASSLEETGSREETGELFF. The CDR3 DNA sequence: TGTGCCAGCAGCTTAGAGGAAACGGGCTCTCGGGAGGAAACCGGGGAGCTGTTTTTT.

This chain joins TRBV6-4 and TRBJ2-1; 11 nucleotides agree with TRBD2. J gave up 5 bases and V 0 bases, and 12 bases lay outside the gene matches. The germline V gene encodes CDR1 MRHNA and CDR2 SNTAGT. The CDR3 covers 19 residues. CDR3: CASSDSGLAGGSHNNEQFF. CDR3 DNA sequence: TGTGCCAGCAGTGACTCGGGGCTAGCGGGAGGCTCACACAACAATGAGCAGTTCTTC.

This chain joins TRBV18 and TRBJ2-7; weak D call: TRBD1 (6 bases). The length of the CDR3 is 14 residues. CDR1 is KGHSH and CDR2 is LQKENI in the germline V gene. V gave up 6 bases and J gave up 6 bases, with 18 bases separating them. The CDR3 spells CASSSRGNTLEQYF. The CDR3 nucleotides read TGTGCCAGCTCCTCCAGGGGCAACACCCTCGAGCAGTACTTC.

The J gene is TRBJ2-5, the V gene TRBV27, with 9 bases aligning to TRBD1. CDR1 MNHEY and CDR2 SMNVEV come from the germline V gene (reference sequence). V dropped 0 bases and J dropped 5; count of bases not matched to a gene: 13. The CDR3 runs to 18 residues. The CDR3 is CASSLSFRTGDPDETQYF. In DNA, the CDR3 is TGTGCCAGCAGTTTATCGTTCCGGACAGGGGATCCTGATGAGACCCAGTACTTC.

V gene TRBV7-3 combines with J gene TRBJ2-5; 9 bases map to TRBD1. The germline gives CDR1 SGHTA, CDR2 FQGTGA. V gave up 4 bases and J gave up 1 base; unmatched junction bases: 1. The CDR3 covers 14 residues. This CDR3 is CASSSTGGQETQYF. CDR3 DNA sequence: TGTGCCAGCAGCTCGACAGGGGGCCAAGAGACCCAGTACTTC.

This CDR3 reads CSVEGTPNEQFF. The CDR3 coding sequence is TGCAGCGTCGAGGGGACCCCCAATGAGCAGTTCTTC. The chain recombines TRBV29-1 with TRBJ2-1, with D possibly called TRBD1 or TRBD2 (5 bases each). Germline V gene data show CDR1 as SQVTM and CDR2 as ANQGSEA. This CDR3 spans 12 amino acids. With 6 bases removed from V and 6 bases from J, the gap between germline ends came to 12 bases.

The rearrangement uses TRBV5-6 and TRBJ1-4; D may be TRBD1 (5 bases). There are 15 residues in the CDR3. Trimming stripped 0 bases from V and 7 bases from J, with 13 bases between. The germline V gene has CDR1 SGHDT and CDR2 YYEEEE. CDR3 sequence: CASSLAADRVEKLFF. The DNA of the CDR3 is TGTGCCAGCAGCTTGGCCGCTGACAGAGTTGAAAAACTGTTTTTT.

V gene TRBV5-1 combines with J gene TRBJ2-1; D tentatively reads TRBD1 or TRBD2 (5 bases each). The germline V and J ends were trimmed by 0 bases and 6 bases, with 7 bases remaining between them. Germline V CDR1 and CDR2: SGHRS, YFSETQ. This CDR3 is 13 amino acids long. The CDR3 nucleotides read TGCGCCAGCAGCTTGGGAGGGGTCAATGAGCAGTTCTTC. Residues: CASSLGGVNEQFF. The variable domain in full, completed from reference TRBV5-1 and TRBJ2-1, reads KAGVTQTPRYLIKTRGQQVTLSCSPISGHRSVSWYQQTPGQGLQFLFEYFSETQRNKGNFPGRFSGRQFSNSRSEMNVSTLELGDSALYLCASSLGGVNEQFFGPGTRLTVL.

V gene TRBV28 combines with J gene TRBJ1-1, with no clear D. The CDR3 loop spans 13 amino acids. The germline gives CDR1 MDHEN, CDR2 SYDVKM. V was trimmed by 1 base and J by 1 base, leaving 4 bases between them. CDR3 nucleotide sequence: TGTGCCAGCAGTTTATTCAGGAACACTGAAGCTTTCTTT. Amino acid sequence: CASSLFRNTEAFF.

The J gene is TRBJ2-1, the V gene TRBV29-1; 8 bases agree with TRBD1. Germline CDR1 reads SQVTM; CDR2 reads ANQGSEA. Unmatched junction bases numbered 9, after V lost 1 base and J lost 1 base. CDR3 size: 17 residues. The CDR3 nucleotides read TGCAGCGTTGAAGTAGGACAGGGACTTGTGTCCTACAATGAGCAGTTCTTC. Translating it yields CSVEVGQGLVSYNEQFF.

The chain recombines TRBV11-2 with TRBJ1-1; possibly TRBD1 for D (6 bases). V was pared by 7 bases and J by 4 bases, with 19 bases between. The CDR3 consists of 15 residues. The V gene's germline CDR1 is SGHAT and CDR2 FQNNGV. The CDR3 bases are TGTGCCAGCATCCCATCGGGCAGGGGAGCCACTGAAGCTTTCTTT. Translation: CASIPSGRGATEAFF.

CDR3 bases: TGTGCCAGCAGCCCGAGGGGAGCCTACGAGCAGTACTTC. It encodes CASSPRGAYEQYF. This sequence joins TRBV11-3 and TRBJ2-7; D may correspond to TRBD1 or TRBD2 (5 bases each). The CDR3 is 13 amino acids. CDR1 is SGHNT and CDR2 is YENEEA in the germline V gene. V lost 5 bases, J lost 2 bases, and 10 bases lay in between. The variable domain in full, completed from reference TRBV11-3 and TRBJ2-7, reads EAGVVQSPRYKIIEKKQPVAFWCNPISGHNTLYWYLQNLGQGPELLIRYENEEAVDDSQLPKDRFSAERLKGVDSTLKIQPAELGDSAVYLCASSPRGAYEQYFGPGTRLTVT.

The rearrangement uses TRBV11-2 and TRBJ2-5; perhaps TRBD2 as D (6 bases). In germline, CDR1 is SGHAT, CDR2 FQNNGV. Trimming cost V 5 bases and J 3 bases, with 13 bases left between them. There are 14 residues in the CDR3. For the CDR3, the DNA is TGTGCCAGCAGCCTCGCCCAGCGGGAAGAGACCCAGTACTTC. The encoded protein is CASSLAQREETQYF.

This chain uses TRBV5-1 with TRBJ1-2, with 12 bases fitting TRBD1. Per the germline V gene, CDR1 is SGHRS and CDR2 is YFSETQ. This CDR3 comprises 20 residues. J was trimmed by 3 bases and V by 3 bases; bases with no gene match: 18. The CDR3 coding sequence is TGCGCCAGCAGCTCAGGAAACGTTCTAAGGGACAGGGGGCCGGACTATGGCTACACCTTC. Residues: CASSSGNVLRDRGPDYGYTF.

This clone was detected once. V gene TRBV6-5 combines with J gene TRBJ1-1, with D hard to call. CDR1 and CDR2 (germline): MNHEY, SVGAGI. V shed 0 bases and J shed 5 bases, with 7 bases lying between them. CDR3 length equals 13 residues. CDR3 sequence reads: CASSYSQVTEAFF. The CDR3 DNA is TGTGCCAGCAGTTACTCCCAGGTAACTGAAGCTTTCTTT.

The V and J genes are TRBV10-2 and TRBJ2-2, with 9 bases aligning to TRBD1. CDR1 WSHSY and CDR2 SAAADI come from the germline V gene. V shed 4 bases, J shed 2 bases, and the junction held 8 bases outside the gene matches. The CDR3 covers 17 residues. The CDR3 DNA reads as TGCGCCAGCAGTGCAATCGGACAGGGGTCTAACACCGGGGAGCTGTTTTTT. As protein: CASSAIGQGSNTGELFF.

This clone was counted once. The chain has TRBV7-2 and TRBJ1-3; D gene unclear. The CDR3 spans 14 residues. V lost 5 bases and J 0 bases, leaving 8 bases between the germline ends. Germline-derived CDR1 and CDR2 are SGHTA and FQGNSA. The CDR3 DNA is TGTGCCAGCAGCGTAGGTAGCTCTGGAAACACCATATATTTT. Its protein is CASSVGSSGNTIYF.

V gene TRBV28 combines with J gene TRBJ2-7, with 8 bases aligning to TRBD2. This CDR3 region has 13 residues. The J segment lost 3 bases and the V segment lost 5 bases, leaving 3 bases of the junction unmatched. Germline CDR1 is MDHEN and CDR2 is SYDVKM. The CDR3 sequence is CASSTSGGYEQYF. The CDR3 nucleotides are TGTGCCAGCAGTACTAGCGGTGGCTACGAGCAGTACTTC.

The chain employs TRBV4-2 and TRBJ1-5; D remains unclear. The CDR3 has 15 residues. The germline V and J ends were trimmed by 0 bases and 1 base, with 7 bases remaining between them. Germline V gene lookup returns CDR1 LGHNA and CDR2 YNFKEQ. In DNA form, the CDR3 reads TGTGCCAGCAGCCAAGAGGCAGACAGCAATCAGCCCCAGCATTTT. It encodes CASSQEADSNQPQHF.

The V call is TRBV9, the J call TRBJ2-1, with TRBD2 matching 7 bases. V lost 2 bases, J lost 10 bases, and 0 bases stayed unmatched. Looked up from germline, CDR1 is SGDLS and CDR2 is YYNGEE. This CDR3 is built from 11 residues. CDR3 bases: TGTGCCAGCAGCGTGGGACTAGAGCAGTTCTTC. The encoded protein is CASSVGLEQFF.

CDR3 residues: CASSLGTGGSYEQYF. In DNA form, the CDR3 reads TGTGCCAGCAGCTTAGGGACAGGGGGTTCCTACGAGCAGTACTTC. The chain joins TRBV7-3 to TRBJ2-7, with 11 nucleotides matching TRBD1. CDR1 is SGHTA, CDR2 FQGTGA, per germline. The CDR3 has 15 residues. Trimming at V came to 2 bases and at J to 1 base, leaving 1 base not matched to a gene.

This sequence joins TRBV18 and TRBJ1-4; no clear D. The V end lost 2 bases, the J end lost 3 bases, and 4 bases lay between the germline ends. CDR1 and CDR2 (germline): KGHSH, LQKENI. This CDR3 region has 13 residues. DNA for the CDR3: TGTGCCAGCTCACCATCCCCTAATGAAAAACTGTTTTTT. It is translated as CASSPSPNEKLFF.